The rows below give T cell receptor beta chains drawn from one sample of a study of PD-L1 blockade in urothelial cancer. The repertoire was sequenced with immunoSEQ multiplex PCR; TCRdb's copy has only in-frame clones and lacks some. The sample carries tens of thousands of clones, around 80% recorded once. The specimen comprised PBMCs, sampled around atezolizumab (anti-PD-L1) treatment. The origin of the receptors is a man in his sixties or seventies with urothelial cancer. The conserved cysteine and the conserved F or W are not part of the CDR3 here.

V	J	CDR3
TRBV6-5	TRBJ2-1	ASSPTGYNEQF
TRBV25-1	TRBJ2-5	ASSEGTASQETQY
TRBV11-1	TRBJ2-2	ASSLVRASGTNTGELF
TRBV6-1	TRBJ1-5	ASLPGGAQNQPQH
TRBV6-1	TRBJ2-4	ASSGASGGAAKNIQY
TRBV7-8	TRBJ2-2	ASSLKPGELF
TRBV5-6	TRBJ1-5	ASSLDGQINQPQH
TRBV7-2	TRBJ1-4	ASSLTAGFEKLF
TRBV7-2	TRBJ2-7	ASSSRDFVDEQY
TRBV28	TRBJ2-7	ASRASRTGKFYEQY
TRBV6-1	TRBJ1-2	ASGSGDRRDGYT
TRBV14	TRBJ2-3	ASSQELAGLRNTQY
TRBV6-5	TRBJ1-2	ASSQTGYGYT
TRBV18	TRBJ2-7	ASSPSPRGEQY
TRBV19	TRBJ2-3	ASSIRREVTDTQY
TRBV6-1	TRBJ2-7	ASSVARGSSYEQY
TRBV18	TRBJ2-1	ASSPPGLALNEQF
TRBV9	TRBJ1-2	ASSGGQSRYT
TRBV2	TRBJ1-2	ASSGGVSYGYT
TRBV19	TRBJ2-3	ASVSASGRGTQY
TRBV7-9	TRBJ2-5	ASSSSGEGLGRETQY
TRBV5-8	TRBJ2-5	ASSSSGTGEGETQY
TRBV18	TRBJ1-5	ASSEGDGQPQH
TRBV19	TRBJ1-1	ASRPTGANTEAF
TRBV5-1	TRBJ2-7	ASSLWTGSYEQY
TRBV28	TRBJ2-3	ASSLCPPNTNGTQY
TRBV7-2	TRBJ2-5	ASSPSGGVQETQY
TRBV7-2	TRBJ2-7	ASSLLAGLYEQY
TRBV7-2	TRBJ1-5	ASSLIGQGASQPQH
TRBV5-6	TRBJ1-5	ASSARQGRSQPQH
TRBV4-2	TRBJ1-2	ASSQWGGGDNYGYT
TRBV6-6	TRBJ2-1	ASSYSGSHNEQF
TRBV4-1	TRBJ2-3	ASSPPGLAGGGTDTQY
TRBV19	TRBJ2-1	ASSIDITMRRLAGYNEQF
TRBV4-2	TRBJ1-4	ASSQEIQGLNFNEKLF
TRBV5-4	TRBJ1-1	ASSTRTVNTEAF
TRBV5-1	TRBJ2-7	ASSQQGASEQY
TRBV6-1	TRBJ2-5	ASSEGALLEETQY